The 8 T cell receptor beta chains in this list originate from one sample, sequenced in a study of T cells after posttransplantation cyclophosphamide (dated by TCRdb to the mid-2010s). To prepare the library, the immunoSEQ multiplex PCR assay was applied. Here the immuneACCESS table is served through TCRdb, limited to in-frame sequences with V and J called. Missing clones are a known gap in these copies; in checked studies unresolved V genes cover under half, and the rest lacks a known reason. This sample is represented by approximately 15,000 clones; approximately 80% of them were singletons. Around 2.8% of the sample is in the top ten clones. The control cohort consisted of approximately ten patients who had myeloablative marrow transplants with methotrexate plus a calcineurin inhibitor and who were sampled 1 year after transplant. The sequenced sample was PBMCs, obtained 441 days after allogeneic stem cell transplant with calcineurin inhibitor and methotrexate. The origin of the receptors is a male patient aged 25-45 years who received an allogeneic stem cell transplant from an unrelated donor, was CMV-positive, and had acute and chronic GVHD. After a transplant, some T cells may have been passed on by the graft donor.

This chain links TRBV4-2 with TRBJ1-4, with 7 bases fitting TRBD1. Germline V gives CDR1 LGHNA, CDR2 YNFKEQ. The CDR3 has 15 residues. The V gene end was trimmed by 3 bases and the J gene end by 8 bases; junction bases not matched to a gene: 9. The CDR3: CASSQVTGEKEKLFF. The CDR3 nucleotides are TGTGCCAGCAGCCAGGTAACAGGGGAAAAGGAAAAACTGTTTTTT.

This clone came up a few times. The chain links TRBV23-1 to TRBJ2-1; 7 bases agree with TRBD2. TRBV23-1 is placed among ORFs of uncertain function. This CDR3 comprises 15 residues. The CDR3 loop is CSQNGGRATYNEQFF. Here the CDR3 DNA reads TGCTCTCAGAACGGGGGGAGGGCCACCTACAATGAGCAGTTCTTC.

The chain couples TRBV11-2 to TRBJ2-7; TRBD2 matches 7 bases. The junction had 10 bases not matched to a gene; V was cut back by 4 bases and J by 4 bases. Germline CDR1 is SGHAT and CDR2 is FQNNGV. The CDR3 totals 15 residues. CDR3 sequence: CASSSNGLGRYEQYF. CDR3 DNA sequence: TGTGCCAGCAGCTCTAATGGACTAGGACGGTACGAGCAGTACTTC.

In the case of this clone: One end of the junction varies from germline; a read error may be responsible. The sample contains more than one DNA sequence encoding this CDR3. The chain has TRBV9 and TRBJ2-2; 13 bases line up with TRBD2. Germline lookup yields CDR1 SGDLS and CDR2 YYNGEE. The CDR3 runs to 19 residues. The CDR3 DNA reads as TGTGCCAGCAGCGGGGGACTAGCGGGACCAGACCCGAACACCGGAGAGCTGTTTTTT. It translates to CASSGGLAGPDPNTGELFF.

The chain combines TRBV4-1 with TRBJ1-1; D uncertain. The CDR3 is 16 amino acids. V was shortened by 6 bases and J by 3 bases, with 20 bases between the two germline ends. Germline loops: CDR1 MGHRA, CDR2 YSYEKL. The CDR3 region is CASSPLAGRADTEAFF. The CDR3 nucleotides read TGCGCCAGCAGTCCACTAGCGGGAAGGGCGGACACTGAAGCTTTCTTT.

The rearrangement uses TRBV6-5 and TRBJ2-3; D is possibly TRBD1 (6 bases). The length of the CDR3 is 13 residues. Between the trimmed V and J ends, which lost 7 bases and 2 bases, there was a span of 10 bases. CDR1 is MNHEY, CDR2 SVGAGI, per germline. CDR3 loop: CASTDRHTDTQYF. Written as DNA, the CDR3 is TGTGCCAGCACCGACAGGCACACAGATACGCAGTATTTT.

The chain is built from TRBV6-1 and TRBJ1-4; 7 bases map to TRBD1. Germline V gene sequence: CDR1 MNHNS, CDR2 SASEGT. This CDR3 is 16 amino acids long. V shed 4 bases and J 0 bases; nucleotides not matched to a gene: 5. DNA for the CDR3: TGTGCCAGCAGTGCACAGGGGCCCGCAACTAATGAAAAACTGTTTTTT. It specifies CASSAQGPATNEKLFF.

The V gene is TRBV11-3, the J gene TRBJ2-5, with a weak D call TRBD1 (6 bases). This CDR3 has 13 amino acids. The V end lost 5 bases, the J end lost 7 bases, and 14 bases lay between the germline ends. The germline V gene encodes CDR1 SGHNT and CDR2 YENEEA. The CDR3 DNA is TGTGCCAGCAGCGGGACAAAAACAGGGACCCAGTACTTC. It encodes CASSGTKTGTQYF.